The 18 T cell receptor beta chains below come from one sample, sequenced in a study of CD8+CD57+ T cells in acquired aplastic anemia. The TCR beta profiling, which covered VDJ combination and CDR3 sequence, was carried out using genomic DNA as the template. TCRdb passed the reads through MiXCR, listing each CDR3 protein once. Of approximately 98,000 distinct CDR3 sequences listed, about 66% are singletons. Individuals selected for sequencing had exhibited CD8+CD57+ cell expansion on flow cytometry. The material sequenced was sorted CD4+, CD8+, or CD8+CD57+ T cells (not recorded which) from PBMCs. The source is a human donor with aplastic anemia.

The chain joins TRBV10-2 to TRBJ2-1, with TRBD2 matching 7 bases. After removal of 5 bases from V and 4 bases from J, the junction contained 8 bases not matched to a gene. CDR1 is WSHSY, CDR2 SAAADI, per germline. The CDR3 spans 15 residues. CDR3 bases: TGCGCCAGCAGTAACCGGGACTACACATACAATGAGCAGTTCTTC. Protein: CASSNRDYTYNEQFF.

As concerns this clonotype: One end of the junction varies from germline; a read error may be responsible. This chain connects TRBV10-3 to TRBJ1-2; D might be TRBD1 (5 bases). Germline V gene data show CDR1 as ENHRY and CDR2 as SYGVKD. The CDR3 length is 17 residues. CDR3 DNA sequence: TGTGCCAGCAGTGATGAGGCAGGGTGGGGCCGGGTTGAAGGCTACACCTTC. It codes for CASSDEAGWGRVEGYTF.

This chain links TRBV15 with TRBJ2-7; D call uncertain. Trimming stripped 0 bases from V and 4 bases from J, with 10 bases between. CDR1 is LNHNV and CDR2 is YYDKDF in the germline V gene (reference sequence). The CDR3 is 14 residues long. As DNA, the CDR3 is TGTGCCACCAGCAGAGATATATTAGTTTACGAGCAGTACTTC. It yields the protein CATSRDILVYEQYF.

This clonotype has a count of ten or more. V usage is TRBV7-6 and J usage is TRBJ2-5; D may be TRBD2 (6 bases). V gave up 5 bases and J gave up 4 bases, with 17 bases separating them. This CDR3 has 15 residues. Looked up from germline, CDR1 is SGHVS and CDR2 is FNYEAQ. The CDR3 spells CASSAETRGRETQYF. The CDR3 DNA reads TGTGCCAGCAGCGCGGAGACTAGGGGACGAGAGACCCAGTACTTC. Full variable domain (outside the CDR3, taken from reference TRBV7-6 and TRBJ2-5): GAGVSQSPRYKVTKRGQDVALRCDPISGHVSLYWYRQALGQGPEFLTYFNYEAQQDKSGLPNDRFSAERPEGSISTLTIQRTEQRDSAMYRCASSAETRGRETQYFGPGTRLLVL.

This clonotype was seen only once. The junction departs from germline at one end; a sequencing error may be responsible. The chain employs TRBV2 and TRBJ2-5; 7 positions match TRBD1. From germline, CDR1 is SNHLY and CDR2 FYNNEI. This CDR3 comprises 14 residues. CDR3 DNA sequence: TGTGCCAGCAGCGAAGACAGGGCCCAAGAGACCCAGTACTTC. It codes for CASSEDRAQETQYF.

This clonotype was counted at least ten times. The chain couples TRBV19 to TRBJ1-1; no definite D call. The CDR3 has 13 amino acids. The germline V and J ends were trimmed by 2 bases and 3 bases, with 7 bases remaining between them. Germline V lookup: CDR1 LNHDA, CDR2 SQIVND (reference sequence). The CDR3 reads CASSITAYTEAFF. CDR3 bases: TGTGCCAGTAGTATAACAGCTTACACTGAAGCTTTCTTT.

In this sample, this clonotype turned up once. This chain joins TRBV7-9 and TRBJ2-7, with 10 bases matching TRBD2. V gave up 7 bases and J gave up 5 bases; unmatched junction bases: 5. The CDR3 consists of 13 residues. The germline V gene has CDR1 SEHNR and CDR2 FQNEAQ (reference sequence). In DNA form, the CDR3 reads TGTGCCAGCACCGTAGCGGGAGGTAACGAGCAGTACTTC. It is translated as CASTVAGGNEQYF.

This clonotype was seen a handful of times. This sequence joins TRBV10-3 and TRBJ1-6; 7 bases fit TRBD1. The CDR3 spans 12 residues. Germline trimming cut 6 bases from V and 12 bases from J; bases unmatched to any gene: 5. Germline-derived CDR1 and CDR2 are ENHRY and SYGVKD. Here the CDR3 reads CAIRGDSRPLHF. The CDR3 nucleotides read TGTGCCATCAGAGGGGACAGTAGACCCCTCCACTTT.

This rearrangement joins TRBV10-2 to TRBJ2-3; 13 bases agree with TRBD2. The trim removed 5 bases at V and 0 bases at J, leaving 11 bases unmatched. CDR3 length equals 19 residues. The germline CDR1 and CDR2 sequences are WSHSY and SAAADI. DNA of the CDR3: TGCGCCAGCAGTTGGACTAGCGGGAGAACCATACAGAGCACAGATACGCAGTATTTT. Residues: CASSWTSGRTIQSTDTQYF.

The genes are TRBV15 and TRBJ2-1; TRBD2 might be the D (5 bases). This CDR3 is built from 15 residues. The germline V gene has CDR1 LNHNV and CDR2 YYDKDF (reference sequence). The V end was cut by 0 bases, the J end by 6 bases, with 12 bases between. The CDR3 coding sequence is TGTGCCACCAGCAGAGATAGGAGGCTAGCCAATGAGCAGTTCTTC. Translating it yields CATSRDRRLANEQFF.

The chain joins TRBV19 to TRBJ2-3; 15 bases agree with TRBD2. The J segment lost 6 bases and the V segment lost 7 bases, leaving 14 bases of the junction unmatched. This CDR3 has 18 residues. Germline V lookup: CDR1 LNHDA, CDR2 SQIVND (reference sequence). The CDR3 loop reads CASTPAGLAGGPRDTQYF. DNA of the CDR3: TGTGCCAGTACCCCAGCAGGACTAGCGGGAGGGCCGAGGGATACGCAGTATTTT.

The J gene is TRBJ2-7, the V gene TRBV12-3 or TRBV12-4; 9 nucleotides align to TRBD2. CDR3 length equals 16 residues. V shed 5 bases, J shed 2 bases, and the junction held 10 bases outside the gene matches. CDR3 nucleotide sequence: TGTGCCAGCAGTCCTCGAAGTAGCGGGAGCACCTACGAGCAGTACTTC. The encoded protein is CASSPRSSGSTYEQYF.

This clonotype appeared a few times. The chain combines TRBV14 with TRBJ2-7; maybe TRBD2 (5 bases). The ends were cut back, 4 bases at V and 4 bases at J, with 5 bases in the middle. Germline-derived CDR1 and CDR2 are SGHDN and FVKESK. The CDR3 spans 11 residues. CDR3 sequence reads: CASSRGYEQYF. DNA for the CDR3: TGTGCCAGCAGCCGAGGGTACGAGCAGTACTTC.

This chain connects TRBV10-2 to TRBJ2-5, with TRBD1 matching 10 bases. CDR3 length: 14 amino acids. Germline CDR1 and CDR2: WSHSY and SAAADI. Losses at the gene ends were 2 bases for V and 5 bases for J; bases not matched to a gene: 2. CDR3 residues: CASSEGTGEETQYF. CDR3 bases: TGCGCCAGCAGTGAGGGGACAGGGGAGGAGACCCAGTACTTC.

This chain uses TRBV2 with TRBJ1-2; D may be TRBD1 (5 bases). The CDR3 length is 13 residues. The V gene's germline CDR1 is SNHLY and CDR2 FYNNEI. Trimming took 4 bases from V and 8 from J, leaving 14 bases between them. CDR3 protein: CASSVKEGRGYTF. CDR3 bases: TGTGCCAGCAGTGTAAAGGAGGGACGCGGCTACACCTTC. Using reference TRBV2 and TRBJ1-2 for the parts outside the CDR3, the full variable domain is EPEVTQTPSHQVTQMGQEVILRCVPISNHLYFYWYRQILGQKVEFLVSFYNNEISEKSEIFDDQFSVERPDGSNFTLKIRSTKLEDSAMYFCASSVKEGRGYTFGSGTRLTVV.

Remarks on this clonotype: Sequence at one end of the junction differs from germline and may be a read error. V usage is TRBV25-1 and J usage is TRBJ2-5, with a possible D match to TRBD2 (6 bases). Germline CDR1 reads MGHDK; CDR2 reads SYGVNS. This CDR3 contains 16 residues. The CDR3, as DNA: TGTGCCGGCGGGAAGCTTGTCAGGCTGACCCAAGAGACCCAGCACTTC. It yields the protein CAGGKLVRLTQETQHF. The full variable domain, completed using reference TRBV25-1 and TRBJ2-5, is EADIYQTPRYLVIGTGKKITLECSQTMGHDKMYWYQQDPGMELHLIHYSYGVNSTEKGDLSSESTVSRIRTEHFPLTLESARPSHTSQYLCAGGKLVRLTQETQHFGPGTRLLVL.

This clonotype was seen just once. This rearrangement joins TRBV7-9 to TRBJ1-2; 9 bases align to TRBD1. Germline V gene lookup returns CDR1 SEHNR and CDR2 FQNEAQ (reference sequence). Trimming at V came to 3 bases and at J to 2 bases, leaving 4 bases not matched to a gene. The CDR3 totals 15 residues. The CDR3 DNA reads as TGTGCCAGCAGCTTGGAACAGGGGGCAAACTATGGCTACACCTTC. Amino acids: CASSLEQGANYGYTF.

This chain connects TRBV10-3 to TRBJ1-4; D is undetermined. V lost 3 bases to trimming and J lost 5 bases, with 7 bases between them. Germline values: CDR1 ENHRY, CDR2 SYGVKD. This CDR3 has 13 residues. CDR3 residues: CAISESGNEKLFF. CDR3 in DNA: TGTGCCATCAGTGAATCGGGAAATGAAAAACTGTTTTTT.